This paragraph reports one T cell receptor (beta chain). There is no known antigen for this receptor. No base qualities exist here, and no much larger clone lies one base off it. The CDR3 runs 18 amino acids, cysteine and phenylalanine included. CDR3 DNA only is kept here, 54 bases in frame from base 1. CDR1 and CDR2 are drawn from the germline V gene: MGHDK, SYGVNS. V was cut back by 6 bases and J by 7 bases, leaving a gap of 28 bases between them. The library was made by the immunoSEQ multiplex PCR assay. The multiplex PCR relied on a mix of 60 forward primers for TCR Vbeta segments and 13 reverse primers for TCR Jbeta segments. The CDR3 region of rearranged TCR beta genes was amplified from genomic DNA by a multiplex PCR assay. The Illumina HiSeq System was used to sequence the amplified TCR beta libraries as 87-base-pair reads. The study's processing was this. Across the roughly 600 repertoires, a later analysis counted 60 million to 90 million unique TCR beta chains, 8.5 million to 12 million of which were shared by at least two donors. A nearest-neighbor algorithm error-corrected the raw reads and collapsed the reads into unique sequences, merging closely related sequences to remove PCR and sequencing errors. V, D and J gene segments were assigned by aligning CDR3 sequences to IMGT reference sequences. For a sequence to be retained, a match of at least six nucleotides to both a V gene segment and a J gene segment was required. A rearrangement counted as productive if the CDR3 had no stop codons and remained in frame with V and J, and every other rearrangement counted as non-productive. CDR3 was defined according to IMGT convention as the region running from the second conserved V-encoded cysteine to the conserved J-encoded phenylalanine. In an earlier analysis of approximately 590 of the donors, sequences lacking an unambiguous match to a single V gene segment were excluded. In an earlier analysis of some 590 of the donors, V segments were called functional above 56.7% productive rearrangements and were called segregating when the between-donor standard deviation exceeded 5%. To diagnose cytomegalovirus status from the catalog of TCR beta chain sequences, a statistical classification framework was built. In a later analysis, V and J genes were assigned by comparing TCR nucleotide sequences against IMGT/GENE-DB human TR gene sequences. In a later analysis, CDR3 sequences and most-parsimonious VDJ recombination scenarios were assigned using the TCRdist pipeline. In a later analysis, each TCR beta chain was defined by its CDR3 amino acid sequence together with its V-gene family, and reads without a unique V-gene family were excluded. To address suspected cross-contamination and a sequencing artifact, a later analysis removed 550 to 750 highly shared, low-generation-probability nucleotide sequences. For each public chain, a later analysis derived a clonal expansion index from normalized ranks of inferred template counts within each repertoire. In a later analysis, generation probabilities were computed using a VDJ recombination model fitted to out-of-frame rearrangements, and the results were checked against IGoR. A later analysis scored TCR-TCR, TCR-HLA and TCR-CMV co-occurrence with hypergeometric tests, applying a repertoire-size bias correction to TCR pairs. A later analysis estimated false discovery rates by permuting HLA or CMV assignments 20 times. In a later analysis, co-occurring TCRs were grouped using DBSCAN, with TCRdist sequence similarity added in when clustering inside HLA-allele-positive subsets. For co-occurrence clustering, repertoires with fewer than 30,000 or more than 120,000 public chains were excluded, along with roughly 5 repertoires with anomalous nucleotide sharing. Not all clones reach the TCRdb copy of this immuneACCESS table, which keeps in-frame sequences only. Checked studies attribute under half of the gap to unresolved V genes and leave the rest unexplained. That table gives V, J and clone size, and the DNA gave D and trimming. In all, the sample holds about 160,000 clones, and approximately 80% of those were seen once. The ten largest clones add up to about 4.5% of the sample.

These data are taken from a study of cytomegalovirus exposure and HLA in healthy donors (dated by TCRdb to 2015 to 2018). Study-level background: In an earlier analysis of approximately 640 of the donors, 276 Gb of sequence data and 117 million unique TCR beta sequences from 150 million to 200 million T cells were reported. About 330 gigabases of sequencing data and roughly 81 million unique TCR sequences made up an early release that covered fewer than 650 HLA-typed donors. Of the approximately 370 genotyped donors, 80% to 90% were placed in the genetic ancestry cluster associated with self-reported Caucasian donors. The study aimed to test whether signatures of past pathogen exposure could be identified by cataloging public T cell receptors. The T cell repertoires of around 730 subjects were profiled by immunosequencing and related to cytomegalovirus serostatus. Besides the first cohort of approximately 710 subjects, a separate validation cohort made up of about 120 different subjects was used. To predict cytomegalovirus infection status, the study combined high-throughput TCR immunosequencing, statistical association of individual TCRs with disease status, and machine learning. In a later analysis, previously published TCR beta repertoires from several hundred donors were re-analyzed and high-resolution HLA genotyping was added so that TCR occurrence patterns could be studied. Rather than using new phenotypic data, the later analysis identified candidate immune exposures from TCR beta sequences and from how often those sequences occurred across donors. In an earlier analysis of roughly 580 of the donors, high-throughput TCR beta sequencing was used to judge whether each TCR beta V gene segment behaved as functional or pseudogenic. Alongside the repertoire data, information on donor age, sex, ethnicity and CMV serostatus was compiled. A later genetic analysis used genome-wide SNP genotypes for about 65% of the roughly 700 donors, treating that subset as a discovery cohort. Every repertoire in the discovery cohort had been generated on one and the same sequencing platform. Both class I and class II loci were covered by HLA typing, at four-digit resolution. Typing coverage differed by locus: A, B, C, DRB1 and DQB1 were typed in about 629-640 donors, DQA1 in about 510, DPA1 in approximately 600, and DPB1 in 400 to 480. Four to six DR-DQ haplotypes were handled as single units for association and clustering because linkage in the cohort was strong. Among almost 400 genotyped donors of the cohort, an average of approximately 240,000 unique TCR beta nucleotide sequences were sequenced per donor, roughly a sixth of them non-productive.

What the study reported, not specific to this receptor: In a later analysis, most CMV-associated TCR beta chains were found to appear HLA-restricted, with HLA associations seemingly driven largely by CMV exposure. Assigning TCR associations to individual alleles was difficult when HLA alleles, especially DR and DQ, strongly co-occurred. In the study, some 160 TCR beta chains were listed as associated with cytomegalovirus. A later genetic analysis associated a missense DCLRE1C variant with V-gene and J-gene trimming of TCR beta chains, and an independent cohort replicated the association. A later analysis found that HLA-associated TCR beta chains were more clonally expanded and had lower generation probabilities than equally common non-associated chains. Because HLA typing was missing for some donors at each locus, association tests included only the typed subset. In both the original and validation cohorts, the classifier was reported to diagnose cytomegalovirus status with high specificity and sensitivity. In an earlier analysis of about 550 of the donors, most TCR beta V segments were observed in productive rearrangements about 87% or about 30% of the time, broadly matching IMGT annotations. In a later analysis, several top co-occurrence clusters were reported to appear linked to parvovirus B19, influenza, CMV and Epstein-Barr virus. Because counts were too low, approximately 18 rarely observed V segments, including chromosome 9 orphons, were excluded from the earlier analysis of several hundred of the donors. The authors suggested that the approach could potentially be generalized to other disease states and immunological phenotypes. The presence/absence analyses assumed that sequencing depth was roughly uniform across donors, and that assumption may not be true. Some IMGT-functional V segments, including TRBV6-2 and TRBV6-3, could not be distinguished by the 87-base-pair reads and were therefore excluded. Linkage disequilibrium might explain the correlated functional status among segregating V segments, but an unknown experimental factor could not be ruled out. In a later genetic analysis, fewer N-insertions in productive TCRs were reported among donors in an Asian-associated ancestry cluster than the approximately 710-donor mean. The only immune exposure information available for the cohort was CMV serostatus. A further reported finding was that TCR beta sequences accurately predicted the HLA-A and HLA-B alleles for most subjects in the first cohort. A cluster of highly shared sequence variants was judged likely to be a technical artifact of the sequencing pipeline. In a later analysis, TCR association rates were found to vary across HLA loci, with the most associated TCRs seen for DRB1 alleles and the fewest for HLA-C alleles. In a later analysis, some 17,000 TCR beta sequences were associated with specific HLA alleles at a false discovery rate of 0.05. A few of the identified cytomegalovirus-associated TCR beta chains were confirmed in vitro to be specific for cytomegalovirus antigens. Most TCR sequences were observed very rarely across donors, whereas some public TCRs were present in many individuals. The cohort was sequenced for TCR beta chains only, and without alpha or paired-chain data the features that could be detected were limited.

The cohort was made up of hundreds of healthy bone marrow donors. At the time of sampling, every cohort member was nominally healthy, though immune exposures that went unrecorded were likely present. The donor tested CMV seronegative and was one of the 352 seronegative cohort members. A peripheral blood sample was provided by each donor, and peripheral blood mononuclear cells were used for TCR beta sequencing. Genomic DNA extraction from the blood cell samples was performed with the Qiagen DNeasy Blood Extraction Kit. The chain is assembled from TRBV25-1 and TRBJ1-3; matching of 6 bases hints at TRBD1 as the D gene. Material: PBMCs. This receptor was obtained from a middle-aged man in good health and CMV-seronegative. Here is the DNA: TGTGCCAGCAGGTGGCAGGGTTTGGGTTCGGGAACAGGGAACACCATATATTTT. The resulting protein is CASRWQGLGSGTGNTIYF.